One sample yielded the 20 T cell receptor beta chains listed below, sequenced in a study of blood T cell repertoires in COVID-19. Data came from immunoSEQ multiplex PCR; TCRdb stores just in-frame clones and leaves some out. The table records about 200,000 clones, around nine tenths of them present only once. Source material: peripheral blood. These receptors came from a man aged 18-30 years with active or convalescent COVID-19.

The chain joins TRBV7-3 to TRBJ2-7; D is perhaps TRBD1 (5 bases). Trimming removed 1 base at V and 1 base at J, with 8 bases between. Germline V CDR1 and CDR2: SGHTA, FQGTGA. This CDR3 comprises 14 residues. Written as DNA, the CDR3 is TGTGCCAGCAGCTTAAAGGCAGGGTCCTACGAGCAGTACTTC. This translates into CASSLKAGSYEQYF.

This clone was found once. This rearrangement joins TRBV7-3 to TRBJ1-6; a possible D gene is TRBD1 (5 bases). The CDR3 sequence is 15 residues long. V was cut by 5 bases and J by 8 bases, with 16 bases left in between. In germline, CDR1 is SGHTA, CDR2 FQGTGA. The CDR3 is CASSRTGGTDSPLHF. The DNA for the CDR3 is TGTGCCAGCAGCCGAACAGGTGGGACTGATTCACCCCTCCACTTT.

This clone showed up just once. The chain has TRBV11-3 and TRBJ1-2; perhaps TRBD1 as D (5 bases). The CDR3 is 14 amino acids. Germline values: CDR1 SGHNT, CDR2 YENEEA. V dropped 1 base and J dropped 4 bases, with 10 bases sitting between them. In DNA form, the CDR3 reads TGTGCCAGCAGCTTAGCAGGGTACGCCTATGGCTACACCTTC. It specifies CASSLAGYAYGYTF. The entire variable domain, with the rest obtained from reference TRBV11-3 and TRBJ1-2, is as follows: EAGVVQSPRYKIIEKKQPVAFWCNPISGHNTLYWYLQNLGQGPELLIRYENEEAVDDSQLPKDRFSAERLKGVDSTLKIQPAELGDSAVYLCASSLAGYAYGYTFGSGTRLTVV.

V is TRBV28 and J is TRBJ2-7; possibly TRBD2 for D (5 bases). Germline CDR1 and CDR2: MDHEN and SYDVKM. This CDR3 region has 13 residues. V was shortened by 4 bases and J by 4 bases, with 11 bases between the two germline ends. Written as DNA, the CDR3 is TGTGCCAGCAGTTCGAGAGGGCTGTACGAGCAGTACTTC. Translation: CASSSRGLYEQYF.

The chain links TRBV7-2 to TRBJ2-5; a weak D match, TRBD2 (7 bases). CDR1 and CDR2 (germline): SGHTA, FQGNSA. CDR3 length: 14 residues. The V gene lost 8 bases and the J gene lost 7 bases, with 20 bases spanning the gap. The CDR3 is CASLRSGGWGTQYF. DNA of the CDR3: TGTGCCAGCCTAAGGTCGGGGGGCTGGGGGACCCAGTACTTC.

In this sample, this clone turned up once. J is TRBJ1-1 and V is TRBV7-9; D is undetermined. Germline CDR1 is SEHNR and CDR2 is FQNEAQ (reference sequence). This CDR3 contains 13 residues. V lost 5 bases and J 4 bases, leaving 11 bases between the germline ends. The CDR3 DNA follows: TGTGCCAGCAGCACATTAAGGAGCACTGAAGCTTTCTTT. Translation gives CASSTLRSTEAFF.

This chain links TRBV5-1 with TRBJ2-1, with 12 bases fitting TRBD2. Looked up from germline, CDR1 is SGHRS and CDR2 is YFSETQ. The CDR3 runs 16 residues. Trimming at V came to 4 bases and at J to 4 bases, leaving 6 bases not matched to a gene. The CDR3 spells CASSPLAGGTYNEQFF. CDR3 coding DNA: TGCGCCAGCAGCCCGCTAGCGGGAGGGACATACAATGAGCAGTTCTTC.

V and J are TRBV5-4 and TRBJ1-2; TRBD1 matches at 11 bases. V lost 5 bases, J lost 6 bases, and 9 bases stayed unmatched. The length of the CDR3 is 15 residues. The germline gives CDR1 SGHNT, CDR2 YYREEE (reference sequence). In nucleotides, the CDR3 is TGTGCCAGCAGGCCGGGACAGGGGGTAGTAAATGGCTACACCTTC. As protein: CASRPGQGVVNGYTF. Complete variable domain (other parts from reference TRBV5-4 and TRBJ1-2): ETGVTQSPTHLIKTRGQQVTLRCSSQSGHNTVSWYQQALGQGPQFIFQYYREEENGRGNFPPRFSGLQFPNYSSELNVNALELDDSALYLCASRPGQGVVNGYTFGSGTRLTVV.

V and J are TRBV5-6 and TRBJ2-7; 10 nucleotides align to TRBD1. Germline CDR1 is SGHDT and CDR2 is YYEEEE. Trimming at V came to 0 bases and at J to 2 bases, leaving 8 bases not matched to a gene. The CDR3 covers 17 residues. The CDR3 bases are TGTGCCAGCAGCTTGGGTGCGGACAGGGGGACACCCTACGAGCAGTACTTC. Its translation: CASSLGADRGTPYEQYF.

CDR3 amino acids: CASSQDEDRDYNEQFF. As DNA, the CDR3 is TGTGCCAGCAGCCAAGACGAGGACAGGGACTACAATGAGCAGTTCTTC. The rearrangement links TRBV3-1 (or the pseudogene TRBV3-2) to TRBJ2-1; 8 bases line up with TRBD1. Germline CDR1 reads LGHDT; CDR2 reads YNNKEL (reference sequence). This CDR3 has 16 residues. Trimming cost V 0 bases and J 3 bases; bases outside gene matches: 4.

This chain links TRBV5-1 with TRBJ1-4; no firm D call. V was cut by 3 bases and J by 0 bases, with 12 bases left in between. Looked up from germline, CDR1 is SGHRS and CDR2 is YFSETQ. The CDR3 loop spans 16 amino acids. CDR3 region: CASSSVPGSTNEKLFF. The CDR3 bases are TGCGCCAGCAGCTCAGTTCCGGGATCAACTAATGAAAAACTGTTTTTT.

The chain recombines TRBV12-5 with TRBJ2-7; TRBD1 aligns across 12 bases. The germline CDR1 and CDR2 sequences are LGHNT and FRNRAP. The CDR3 length is 15 residues. V lost 1 base to trimming and J lost 7 bases; unmatched junction nucleotides: 5. CDR3 amino acids: CASGLGGQGAGEQYF. In DNA, the CDR3 is TGTGCTAGTGGTTTGGGGGGACAGGGGGCAGGAGAGCAGTACTTC.

The rearrangement links TRBV2 to TRBJ1-1; TRBD1 aligns across 10 bases. CDR3 length: 13 residues. Trimming at V came to 7 bases and at J to 4 bases, leaving 3 bases not matched to a gene. Germline V gene data show CDR1 as SNHLY and CDR2 as FYNNEI. In DNA, the CDR3 is TGTGCCAGCACTGGACAGGGGGGCACTGAAGCTTTCTTT. Translated, it gives CASTGQGGTEAFF.

This clone was picked up a small number of times. V and J are TRBV7-8 and TRBJ1-5; TRBD1 agrees at 10 bases. CDR1 is SGHVS, CDR2 FQNEAQ, per germline. V gave up 5 bases and J gave up 7 bases; unmatched junction bases: 5. The CDR3 runs to 14 residues. CDR3 region: CASSTGQGGQPQHF. The CDR3 nucleotides read TGTGCCAGCAGCACCGGACAGGGGGGACAGCCCCAGCATTTT.

In its sample, this clone was seen once. This chain joins TRBV3-1 (or the pseudogene TRBV3-2) and TRBJ2-6; D is unclear. The germline gives CDR1 LGHDT, CDR2 YNNKEL (reference sequence). Trimming cost V 6 bases and J 0 bases, with 9 bases left between them. The CDR3 is 15 residues long. CDR3 amino acids: CASSQWYSGANVLTF. The CDR3 DNA follows: TGTGCCAGCAGTCAGTGGTACTCTGGGGCCAACGTCCTGACTTTC.

This clone was detected a few times. This chain's CDR3 is CASSLFSYNEQFF. CDR3 coding DNA: TGTGCCAGCAGTTTATTCAGTTACAATGAGCAGTTCTTC. This sequence joins TRBV27 and TRBJ2-1; no firm D call. Trimming pared 1 base from V and 4 bases from J, leaving 5 bases between. In germline, CDR1 is MNHEY, CDR2 SMNVEV (reference sequence). The CDR3 spans 13 residues.

This chain uses TRBV27 with TRBJ1-6, with 7 bases matching TRBD1. Germline assignment: CDR1 MNHEY and CDR2 SMNVEV (reference sequence). The J segment lost 6 bases and the V segment lost 0 bases, leaving 2 bases of the junction unmatched. This CDR3 region has 15 residues. CDR3 nucleotides: TGTGCCAGCAGTTTATCAGGGGGCGGTAATTCACCCCTCCACTTT. Protein: CASSLSGGGNSPLHF.

The gene calls are TRBV7-9 and TRBJ2-7, with unresolved D. Deletions cut 4 bases from V and 5 bases from J, with 9 bases between. There are 12 residues in the CDR3. Germline V gives CDR1 SEHNR, CDR2 FQNEAQ (reference sequence). The CDR3 DNA sequence: TGTGCCAGCAGCTCGCCCCCAGACGAGCAGTACTTC. Translated, it gives CASSSPPDEQYF.

CDR3 coding DNA: TGTGCCAGTATTGCTAGACAGGGTCCCGGACTCGGTATGTCCGAGCAGTACTTC. The encoded protein is CASIARQGPGLGMSEQYF. The chain employs TRBV19 and TRBJ2-7; 7 bases line up with TRBD1. Losses at the gene ends were 7 bases for V and 6 bases for J; bases not matched to a gene: 24. The CDR3 spans 18 residues. The V gene's germline CDR1 is LNHDA and CDR2 SQIVND (reference sequence).

The rearrangement links TRBV30 to TRBJ1-2; unclear D gene. CDR3 length: 11 residues. V shed 4 bases and J shed 10 bases, with 13 bases lying between them. CDR1 and CDR2 from the germline V gene are GTSNPN and SVGIG (reference sequence). CDR3 in amino acids: CAWMIGLAYTF. CDR3 nucleotide sequence: TGTGCCTGGATGATCGGACTAGCCTACACCTTC.